This T cell receptor beta chain was sequenced for a study of T cell responses to AZD1222 COVID-19 vaccine. Study in general: Second-dose recipients at about 4 or about 12 weeks were treated as one pooled group.

Study outcomes and limitations: Spike-specific TCRs gained breadth and depth after people received two AZD1222 doses. Clonal diversity was possibly underestimated, and the donors were mostly white British, with more females. Repertoire sampling occurred only after the peak T cell response.

The V gene's germline CDR1 is ENHRY and CDR2 SYGVKD. The CDR3 extends over 13 amino acids. J was trimmed by 3 bases and V by 9 bases; bases with no gene match: 5. TCRdb's table, derived via immunoSEQ multiplex PCR, lists solely in-frame clones and lacks some. The top ten hold around 2.7% of the sample, which has over 110,000 clones, 80% to 95% seen once. With respect to this clone: Its target is not known.

The sequence came from an adult in good health. The rearrangement uses TRBV10-3 and TRBJ2-1; TRBD2 matches 7 bases. The sequencing here drew on peripheral blood, taken on day 0 of AZD1222 vaccination. CDR3 nucleotide sequence: TGTGCCATTTCACTAGCGAGCTACAATGAGCAGTTCTTC. Encoded protein: CAISLASYNEQFF.